A selection of T cell receptor beta chains follows, all from one sample in a study of T cell changes during pregnancy in multiple sclerosis. TCRdb's table, derived via immunoSEQ multiplex PCR, lists solely in-frame clones and lacks some. The data contain roughly 61,000 clones, 70% to 90% of them singletons. The source was peripheral blood, collected in the first trimester of pregnancy. The origin of the receptors is a female donor in good health, enrolled as a control in a pregnancy study. The CDR3 runs from the conserved cysteine through the conserved F or W.

V gene: TRBV7-2; CDR3 protein: CASSTGVSGNTIYF
V gene: TRBV30; CDR3 protein: CAWSGGTSGERDTQYF
V gene: TRBV15; CDR3 protein: CATSRAPLRLQETQYF
V gene: TRBV4-1; CDR3 protein: CASSHLSVSEAFF
V gene: TRBV19; CDR3 protein: CASSTISGRVSDNEQFF
V gene: TRBV5-1; CDR3 protein: CASKAAVRKTYGYTF
V gene: TRBV5-6; CDR3 protein: CASMERGPIGQFF
V gene: TRBV18; CDR3 protein: CASSPPGEGPNQPQHF
V gene: TRBV5-5; CDR3 protein: CASSLAFWTRGGTYEQYF
V gene: TRBV19; CDR3 protein: CASRTTGEYEQYF
V gene: TRBV7-2; CDR3 protein: CASSLRFSGGMENQPQHF
V gene: TRBV4-3; CDR3 protein: CASSQEVAVDTQYF
V gene: TRBV7-9; CDR3 protein: CASSLDVRVYEQYF
V gene: TRBV7-7; CDR3 protein: CASSSRGSETQYF
V gene: TRBV5-1; CDR3 protein: CASSLPGDYTF
V gene: TRBV6-1; CDR3 protein: CASTLDYGYTF
V gene: TRBV9; CDR3 protein: CASSVSTGPNEKLFF
V gene: TRBV7-2; CDR3 protein: CASSSGQVNSPLHF
V gene: TRBV30; CDR3 protein: CAWSVRGRGPRNEQFF
V gene: TRBV7-2; CDR3 protein: CASSPRLAGAVREQFF
V gene: TRBV6-4; CDR3 protein: CASSESVGDRETGELFF
V gene: TRBV14; CDR3 protein: CASSQALAATDTQYF